The 23 T cell receptor beta chains below were found in one sample sequenced in a study of cytomegalovirus exposure and HLA in healthy donors (dated by TCRdb to about 2017). The library was produced with the immunoSEQ multiplex PCR assay. The immuneACCESS repertoire file appears here via TCRdb, limited to in-frame rearrangements. These files lack a portion of the clones; in checked studies, under half of the deficit traces to unresolved V genes, and the cause of the others is not known. Here the sample has approximately 76,000 clones; roughly 95% occur a single time. The top ten hold about 3.3% of the sample. Sequencing used PBMCs. These TCRs come from a woman between 18 and 29 years old in good health and CMV-seropositive.

The genes are TRBV6-6 and TRBJ2-7; 12 nucleotides line up with TRBD1. V shed 10 bases and J 9 bases; nucleotides not matched to a gene: 13. Germline CDR1 reads MNHNY; CDR2 reads SVGAGI (reference sequence). The CDR3 is made up of 14 amino acids. The CDR3 loop is CATKLPGQGAVQYF. The CDR3 DNA reads TGTGCCACCAAACTCCCGGGACAGGGGGCTGTGCAGTACTTC.

This chain joins TRBV9 and TRBJ2-7; D not resolved. CDR1 is SGDLS, CDR2 YYNGEE, per germline. Trimming stripped 0 bases from V and 0 bases from J, with 10 bases between. CDR3 length: 15 residues. This chain's CDR3 is CASSVGTGSSYEQYF. As DNA, the CDR3 is TGTGCCAGCAGCGTAGGCACGGGTAGCTCCTACGAGCAGTACTTC.

This clone was detected a few times. This sequence joins TRBV27 and TRBJ1-2, with unresolved D. Germline CDR1 reads MNHEY; CDR2 reads SMNVEV (reference sequence). There are 16 residues in the CDR3. Trimming removed 2 bases at V and 4 bases at J, with 17 bases between. Here the CDR3 DNA reads TGTGCCAGCAGTTTAAGCGGCATGATGCTAGGCTATGGCTACACCTTC. It yields the protein CASSLSGMMLGYGYTF.

The chain combines TRBV4-3 with TRBJ2-3; 11 bases agree with TRBD2. The CDR3 spans 18 residues. The J segment lost 2 bases and the V segment lost 0 bases, leaving 7 bases of the junction unmatched. The germline CDR1 and CDR2 sequences are LGHNA and YSLEER. The CDR3 sequence is CASSQERPSGGITDTQYF. CDR3 bases: TGCGCCAGCAGCCAAGAGAGGCCTAGCGGGGGGATCACAGATACGCAGTATTTT.

The chain has TRBV27 and TRBJ2-3; tentative D call: TRBD1 (6 bases). There are 17 residues in the CDR3. Germline V CDR1 and CDR2: MNHEY, SMNVEV (reference sequence). The V end was cut by 1 base, the J end by 2 bases, with 16 bases between. The CDR3 region is CASSLYGGARSTDTQYF. The CDR3 DNA is TGTGCCAGCAGTTTATATGGGGGCGCAAGATCCACAGATACGCAGTATTTT.

The chain carries TRBV18 and TRBJ1-1; the match to TRBD1 covers 7 bases. The germline V gene has CDR1 KGHSH and CDR2 LQKENI. V was pared by 6 bases and J by 0 bases, with 13 bases of the junction left unmatched. The CDR3 extends over 17 amino acids. CDR3 in amino acids: CASSPLPGTDLNTEAFF. The CDR3 DNA is TGTGCCAGCTCTCCGCTTCCCGGGACAGACTTGAACACTGAAGCTTTCTTT. Drawing the rest from reference TRBV18 and TRBJ1-1, the complete variable domain is NAGVMQNPRHLVRRRGQEARLRCSPMKGHSHVYWYRQLPEEGLKFMVYLQKENIIDESGMPKERFSAEFPKEGPSILRIQQVVRGDSAAYFCASSPLPGTDLNTEAFFGQGTRLTVV.

The chain is built from TRBV29-1 and TRBJ1-1; maybe TRBD1 (5 bases). Germline CDR1 SQVTM, CDR2 ANQGSEA. V gave up 5 bases and J gave up 2 bases, with 12 bases separating them. The CDR3 contains 13 residues. DNA of the CDR3: TGCAGCGTTTATAGGGGATCCAACACTGAAGCTTTCTTT. It codes for CSVYRGSNTEAFF.

The CDR3 spells CASSPLRTGWETQYF. CDR3 coding DNA: TGTGCCAGCTCACCACTCCGGACAGGATGGGAGACCCAGTACTTC. The chain couples TRBV18 to TRBJ2-5, with 7 bases aligning to TRBD1. CDR3 length equals 15 residues. Germline V gene data show CDR1 as KGHSH and CDR2 as LQKENI. V shed 1 base and J 5 bases; nucleotides not matched to a gene: 7.

Comment on this clone: Germline and junction disagree at one end, which may indicate a read error. This chain joins TRBV6-1 and TRBJ2-6; no clear D. The CDR3 totals 15 residues. Germline V CDR1 and CDR2: MNHNS, SASEGT. DNA for the CDR3: TGTGCCAGCGGTGATGTTGTAGCTGGGGCCAACGTCCTGACTTTC. Protein: CASGDVVAGANVLTF.

The V gene is TRBV11-3, the J gene TRBJ1-1; TRBD1 matches 7 bases. From germline, CDR1 is SGHNT and CDR2 YENEEA. The CDR3 has 13 amino acids. J was trimmed by 3 bases and V by 2 bases; bases with no gene match: 0. CDR3 bases: TGTGCCAGCAGCTTAACAGGGGACACTGAAGCTTTCTTT. This translates into CASSLTGDTEAFF.

V is TRBV14 and J is TRBJ1-2; no reliable D call. Trimming took off 1 base at V and 3 bases at J, with 9 bases between the two ends. This CDR3 has 14 amino acids. Per germline, CDR1 SGHDN and CDR2 FVKESK. The CDR3 loop reads CASSQVAGYYGYTF. In DNA form, the CDR3 reads TGTGCCAGCAGCCAAGTGGCGGGCTACTATGGCTACACCTTC. The whole variable domain, filled in from reference TRBV14 and TRBJ1-2, reads EAGVTQFPSHSVIEKGQTVTLRCDPISGHDNLYWYRRVMGKEIKFLLHFVKESKQDESGMPNNRFLAERTGGTYSTLKVQPAELEDSGVYFCASSQVAGYYGYTFGSGTRLTVV.

The V and J genes are TRBV7-8 and TRBJ2-7, with 7 bases aligning to TRBD2. The CDR3 is 12 amino acids. The ends lost 5 bases at V and 8 bases at J; junction bases unmatched: 6. From germline, CDR1 is SGHVS and CDR2 FQNEAQ. Written as DNA, the CDR3 is TGTGCCAGCAGCCCACCCGGGGGGAAGCAGTACTTC. This sequence encodes CASSPPGGKQYF.

J is TRBJ2-7 and V is TRBV25-1; no reliable D call. CDR1 and CDR2 from the germline V gene are MGHDK and SYGVNS. The V end was cut by 0 bases, the J end by 2 bases, with 11 bases between. The length of the CDR3 is 15 residues. The CDR3 DNA reads TGTGCCAGCAGTGAATATTTAAGTGGCACCTACGAGCAGTACTTC. As protein: CASSEYLSGTYEQYF.

V is TRBV28 and J is TRBJ1-2, with D maybe TRBD1 (5 bases). Germline values: CDR1 MDHEN, CDR2 SYDVKM. Trimming pared 5 bases from V and 4 bases from J, leaving 14 bases between. This CDR3 is 14 amino acids long. The chain's CDR3 is CASSTPRGGYGYTF. Written as DNA, the CDR3 is TGTGCCAGCAGTACCCCCCGGGGGGGCTATGGCTACACCTTC.

The chain uses TRBV7-2 and TRBJ2-7, with a weak D call TRBD1 (5 bases). The germline V gene encodes CDR1 SGHTA and CDR2 FQGNSA. V lost 7 bases to trimming and J lost 6 bases, with 22 bases between them. The CDR3 totals 15 residues. This CDR3 reads CASTPEGLVGVEQYF. The CDR3 bases are TGTGCCAGCACCCCAGAAGGGCTAGTAGGGGTCGAGCAGTACTTC.

CDR3 sequence (DNA): TGTGCCAGCAGCTTAACCCACCTGGGGCGCACTGAAGCTTTCTTT. Protein sequence: CASSLTHLGRTEAFF. V is TRBV7-2 and J is TRBJ1-1; a weak D match, TRBD1 (5 bases). The length of the CDR3 is 15 residues. Germline-derived CDR1 and CDR2 are SGHTA and FQGNSA. V dropped 2 bases and J dropped 4 bases, with 14 bases sitting between them.

This sequence joins TRBV7-2 and TRBJ1-2; D gene unclear. The ends were cut back, 2 bases at V and 8 bases at J, with 12 bases in the middle. There are 13 residues in the CDR3. Germline loops: CDR1 SGHTA, CDR2 FQGNSA. The CDR3 DNA follows: TGTGCCAGCAGCTTAATTATGGGAGAAGGCTACACCTTC. Residues: CASSLIMGEGYTF. The variable domain in full, completed from reference TRBV7-2 and TRBJ1-2, reads GAGVSQSPSNKVTEKGKDVELRCDPISGHTALYWYRQSLGQGLEFLIYFQGNSAPDKSGLPSDRFSAERTGGSVSTLTIQRTQQEDSAVYLCASSLIMGEGYTFGSGTRLTVV.

The CDR3 loop reads CASSRTPGDTEAFF. The CDR3 DNA reads TGCGCCAGCAGCCGTACCCCAGGCGACACTGAAGCTTTCTTT. The chain uses TRBV4-3 and TRBJ1-1; no clear D gene. From germline, CDR1 is LGHNA and CDR2 YSLEER. V lost 4 bases, J lost 3 bases, and 12 bases lay in between. The CDR3 is 14 amino acids.

The genes are TRBV19 and TRBJ2-3; 11 nucleotides match TRBD2. Germline V CDR1 and CDR2: LNHDA, SQIVND (reference sequence). The CDR3 sequence is 19 residues long. Trimming removed 3 bases from V and 1 base from J; junction bases left unmatched: 12. CDR3: CASSIGSSGRWVRTDTQYF. The CDR3 nucleotides read TGTGCCAGTAGTATCGGTTCTAGCGGGAGGTGGGTTCGCACAGATACGCAGTATTTT.

The rearrangement links TRBV7-8 to TRBJ2-1; D is uncertain. Trimming left V 0 bases short and J 0 bases short, with 12 bases between. CDR3 size: 17 residues. CDR1 and CDR2 from the germline V gene are SGHVS and FQNEAQ. CDR3 region: CASSLASALSSYNEQFF. In DNA, the CDR3 is TGTGCCAGCAGCTTAGCCTCGGCACTAAGCTCCTACAATGAGCAGTTCTTC. The full variable domain, its missing parts supplied by reference TRBV7-8 and TRBJ2-1, is GAGVSQSPRYKVAKRGQDVALRCDPISGHVSLFWYQQALGQGPEFLTYFQNEAQLDKSGLPSDRFFAERPEGSVSTLKIQRTQQEDSAVYLCASSLASALSSYNEQFFGPGTRLTVL.

The chain links TRBV5-4 to TRBJ2-3; 8 nucleotides align to TRBD2. J gave up 2 bases and V 1 base, and 6 bases lay outside the gene matches. Germline CDR1 is SGHNT and CDR2 is YYREEE (reference sequence). This CDR3 spans 16 amino acids. The DNA of the CDR3 is TGTGCCAGCAGCTTGACGGGAGGGGGGGTCACAGATACGCAGTATTTT. It translates to CASSLTGGGVTDTQYF.

The rearrangement links TRBV19 to TRBJ1-5, with 8 nucleotides matching TRBD1. The CDR3 contains 13 residues. V lost 6 bases, J lost 7 bases, and 5 bases stayed unmatched. Germline lookup yields CDR1 LNHDA and CDR2 SQIVND (reference sequence). The CDR3 loop reads CASRYRGNQPQHF. DNA for the CDR3: TGTGCCAGTAGATACAGGGGGAACCAGCCCCAGCATTTT.

The gene calls are TRBV5-6 and TRBJ1-4, with a weak D call TRBD1 (6 bases). The length of the CDR3 is 13 residues. The germline V gene has CDR1 SGHDT and CDR2 YYEEEE. V dropped 0 bases and J dropped 8 bases, with 8 bases sitting between them. The CDR3 nucleotides are TGTGCCAGCAGCTTGGACAGGGCCGAAAAACTGTTTTTT. It specifies CASSLDRAEKLFF.